The rows below give T cell receptor beta chains drawn from one sample of a study of T cell responses to AZD1222 COVID-19 vaccine. Method: immunoSEQ multiplex PCR; TCRdb's copy keeps in-frame clones and lacks some. The sample holds about 100,000 clones; just over 85% are singletons and the top ten take 1.2% to 1.5%. The sequencing used peripheral blood, collected on day 0 of AZD1222 vaccination. All receptors derive from an adult in good health. Both conserved end residues are part of each CDR3. The order of the fields is clone size, J gene, V gene, D gene, CDR3 DNA, CDR3 protein. The D gene is left open where the match is weak. Rows may omit the clone size; those that give it use once, few, many or a size class.

size: -
J: TRBJ1-1
V: TRBV2
D: -
DNA: TGTGCCAGCCCCGGCGGCGGGGAGAACACTGAAGCTTTCTTT
CDR3: CASPGGGENTEAFF

size: -
J: TRBJ2-1
V: TRBV3-1/TRBV3-2
D: -
DNA: TGTGCCAGCAGCTCTAGCCGGGGTTGGAATGAGCAGTTCTTC
CDR3: CASSSSRGWNEQFF

size: -
J: TRBJ1-1
V: TRBV5-1
D: -
DNA: TGCGCCAGCAGCTTGCCCGACAGAATTGAAGCTTTCTTT
CDR3: CASSLPDRIEAFF

size: -
J: TRBJ2-2
V: TRBV18
D: -
DNA: TGTGCCAGCTCACCCACAGGGACCGGGGAGCTGTTTTTT
CDR3: CASSPTGTGELFF

size: -
J: TRBJ1-2
V: TRBV16
D: -
DNA: TGTGCCAGCAGCCAATCGCGGCAGGGAGGAAAGAATGGCTACACCTTC
CDR3: CASSQSRQGGKNGYTF

size: -
J: TRBJ1-2
V: TRBV6-5
D: -
DNA: TGTGCCAGCAGTTACGCCCAAGGGTTTACTAACTATGGCTACACCTTC
CDR3: CASSYAQGFTNYGYTF

size: -
J: TRBJ1-4
V: TRBV11-2
D: -
DNA: TGTGCCAGCAGCTTGACAGGACGAAATGAAAAACTGTTTTTT
CDR3: CASSLTGRNEKLFF

size: -
J: TRBJ1-4
V: TRBV19
D: TRBD1
DNA: TGTGCCAGTAGGGGGACAGGGGCAAATGAAAAACTGTTTTTT
CDR3: CASRGTGANEKLFF

size: few
J: TRBJ1-2
V: TRBV27
D: -
DNA: TGTGCCAGCAGTTTATCCCTCGGGGTGGGAGGCTACACCTTC
CDR3: CASSLSLGVGGYTF

size: -
J: TRBJ1-2
V: TRBV2
D: TRBD1
DNA: TGTGCCAGCATTCCGACAGGGGCTGGCACCTATGGCTACACCTTC
CDR3: CASIPTGAGTYGYTF

size: -
J: TRBJ1-6
V: TRBV4-2
D: -
DNA: TGTGCCAGCAGCCAAGGGGCAGGGGATTATTCACCCCTCCACTTT
CDR3: CASSQGAGDYSPLHF

size: -
J: TRBJ1-1
V: TRBV6-1
D: TRBD1
DNA: TGTGCCAGCAGGGAATGGGGACAGGGGGCTCGGAACACTGAAGCTTTCTTT
CDR3: CASREWGQGARNTEAFF

size: -
J: TRBJ1-3
V: TRBV19
D: TRBD1
DNA: TGTGCCAGTAGTCCGACAGGGCTCGGCTCTGGAAACACCATATATTTT
CDR3: CASSPTGLGSGNTIYF

size: -
J: TRBJ2-2
V: TRBV27
D: -
DNA: TGTGCCAGCAGTTTATCCCCCGGGGAGCTGTTTTTT
CDR3: CASSLSPGELFF

size: -
J: TRBJ1-3
V: TRBV12-3/TRBV12-4
D: -
DNA: TGTGCCAGCAGCCTGACGGCAGGAAACACCATATATTTT
CDR3: CASSLTAGNTIYF

size: -
J: TRBJ2-2
V: TRBV6-6
D: -
DNA: TGTGCCAGCAGTTACGGCAGCGGGGAGCTGTTTTTT
CDR3: CASSYGSGELFF